This T cell receptor beta chain was recovered during a study of T-cell memory formation after mild COVID-19. This clonotype was counted between two and nine times. Germline lookup yields CDR1 SGDLS and CDR2 YYNGEE. This CDR3 is 14 amino acids long. The ends were cut back, 0 bases at V and 6 bases at J, with 9 bases in the middle. From the 5' RACE reads, TCRdb called clonotypes with MiXCR, one entry per CDR3 protein. This sample has 450,000 or so distinct CDR3 sequences, with around 20% found just once. This chain uses TRBV9 with TRBJ2-2; D is unclear. The receptor's source is an adult woman who had mild COVID-19 (a few samples of this study predate the infection). Cell type and time point are not known. Sequencing was carried out using PBMCs or a T cell subset sorted from them (not recorded which). The CDR3 sequence: CASSVVGEAGELFF. For the CDR3, the DNA is TGTGCCAGCAGCGTAGTGGGCGAGGCCGGGGAGCTGTTTTTT.